This T cell receptor (beta chain) is from a study of kidney transplant recipient with SARS-CoV-2 infection. This clonotype came up many times. TCRdb re-called the reads through MiXCR, storing one row per CDR3 protein. The sample yields under 300,000 distinct CDR3 sequences, around 28% seen once. The clonotype comes from a male patient aged 30 to 40 who had COVID-19 and was a kidney transplant recipient. Some T cells may be provided by the graft donor. This specimen was a blood sample, taken at baseline and on roughly day 110 from a kidney transplant recipient.

The CDR3 sequence is CATSSSNSTRKTYGYTF. CDR3 DNA: TGTGCCACCAGTTCATCAAATAGTACCAGAAAGACCTATGGCTACACCTTC. The chain carries TRBV24-1 and TRBJ1-2; D is unclear. Germline CDR1 reads KGHDR; CDR2 reads SFDVKD. V lost 6 bases, J lost 4 bases, and 23 bases lay in between. The CDR3 extends over 17 amino acids.